This passage covers 11 T cell receptor beta chains from one sample sequenced in a study of vaccination and CD4 T cells after COVID-19. As to treatment: roughly 10-day PBMC culture with coronavirus spike peptide pools or control peptides (ViraFEST assay). Antigen specificity for these receptors is unknown. Scientists ran DNA taken from cultured CD4+ T cells through the Oncomine TCR Beta short-read assay for sequencing. TCRdb re-called the PCR reads with MiXCR, one entry per CDR3 protein. This table holds under 25,000 distinct CDR3 sequences, about 23% found once. The sequencing sample was made of cultured CD4+ T cells from blood. These receptors were obtained from a human donor with COVID-19.

The CDR3 DNA reads as TGTGCCAGCAGCGGCGGGGTGGGCGGAGCTAACTATGGCTACACCTTC. The encoded protein is CASSGGVGGANYGYTF. The V call is TRBV9, the J call TRBJ1-2; no clear D gene. The CDR3 loop spans 16 amino acids. The V gene lost 3 bases and the J gene lost 0 bases, with 15 bases spanning the gap. Looked up from germline, CDR1 is SGDLS and CDR2 is YYNGEE.

The chain couples TRBV5-1 to TRBJ2-2; 7 nucleotides align to TRBD1. The V and J ends lost 5 bases and 4 bases, in that order; junction bases with no gene match: 8. This CDR3 is built from 15 residues. Germline CDR1 is SGHRS and CDR2 is YFSETQ. CDR3 sequence: CASSLKTGPTGELFF. The CDR3 DNA reads as TGCGCCAGCAGTCTTAAGACAGGGCCCACCGGGGAGCTGTTTTTT.

This clonotype was detected a few times. The V call is TRBV5-1, the J call TRBJ1-1, with 9 bases matching TRBD1. The V and J ends lost 6 bases and 4 bases, in that order; junction bases with no gene match: 7. CDR1 and CDR2 (germline): SGHRS, YFSETQ. The CDR3 has 14 amino acids. CDR3 loop: CASKRGTGLTEAFF. The CDR3 DNA reads TGCGCCAGCAAACGCGGGACAGGGCTCACTGAAGCTTTCTTT.

CDR3 coding DNA: TGTGCCAGCGGCGGCCCACATGGCGCTGAAGCTTTCTTT. It translates to CASGGPHGAEAFF. The V and J genes are TRBV6-4 and TRBJ1-1; D is unresolved. The V gene lost 8 bases and the J gene lost 6 bases, with 16 bases spanning the gap. CDR3 length equals 13 residues. Germline CDR1 is MRHNA and CDR2 is SNTAGT.

This clonotype was observed a few times. V is TRBV5-8 and J is TRBJ1-2, with D unresolved. V dropped 0 bases and J dropped 10 bases, with 13 bases sitting between them. This CDR3 has 13 residues. Per the germline V gene, CDR1 is SGHTS and CDR2 is YDEGEE. CDR3 amino acids: CASSLGPGVDYTF. Here the CDR3 DNA reads TGTGCCAGCAGCTTGGGTCCCGGGGTGGACTACACCTTC.

This clonotype was detected only a few times. CDR3 loop: CASSSRTSNQPQHF. The CDR3 nucleotides are TGTGCCAGCAGTTCGCGGACTAGCAATCAGCCCCAGCATTTT. V is TRBV6-2 or TRBV6-3 and J is TRBJ1-5; D is ambiguous. V was trimmed by 4 bases and J by 0 bases, leaving 7 bases between them. The CDR3 spans 14 residues. Germline V CDR1 and CDR2: MNHEY, SVGEGT.

This clonotype is labeled medium-sized. CDR3 nucleotides: TGTGCCAGCAGCCCCCGGATGAGACAGGGCTATGGCTACACCTTC. This codes for CASSPRMRQGYGYTF. V usage is TRBV11-2 and J usage is TRBJ1-2, with 7 positions matching TRBD1. V lost 5 bases, J lost 4 bases, and 10 bases stayed unmatched. The CDR3 length is 15 residues. Per germline, CDR1 SGHAT and CDR2 FQNNGV. The full variable domain, in which reference TRBV11-2 and TRBJ1-2 provide the parts outside the CDR3, is EAGVAQSPRYKIIEKRQSVAFWCNPISGHATLYWYQQILGQGPKLLIQFQNNGVVDDSQLPKDRFSAERLKGVDSTLKIQPAKLEDSAVYLCASSPRMRQGYGYTFGSGTRLTVV.

V is TRBV5-1 and J is TRBJ2-5, with D hard to call. Germline lookup yields CDR1 SGHRS and CDR2 YFSETQ. Trimming took 1 base from V and 0 from J, leaving 13 bases between them. The CDR3 has 16 amino acids. CDR3: CASSLRLRSYQETQYF. CDR3 coding DNA: TGCGCCAGCAGCTTGCGACTGCGATCGTACCAAGAGACCCAGTACTTC.

The rearrangement links TRBV28 to TRBJ1-2, with D possibly matching TRBD1 (6 bases). This CDR3 is built from 14 residues. Germline V CDR1 and CDR2: MDHEN, SYDVKM. Trimming shortened V by 6 bases and J by 7 bases, and 18 bases separated the two germline ends. The CDR3 sequence: CASSLTGGLIGYTF. Here the CDR3 DNA reads TGTGCCAGCAGCTTGACCGGGGGGCTCATTGGCTACACCTTC.

Sample share makes this clonotype medium-sized. The chain recombines TRBV24-1 with TRBJ1-5; 7 nucleotides match TRBD1. The CDR3 totals 15 residues. Germline loops: CDR1 KGHDR, CDR2 SFDVKD. The junction had 11 bases not matched to a gene; V was cut back by 5 bases and J by 8 bases. CDR3 sequence reads: CATSGTGAVTEPQHF. Written as DNA, the CDR3 is TGTGCCACCAGTGGTACAGGGGCGGTAACAGAGCCCCAGCATTTT.

The CDR3 region is CASSGVAGNQPQHF. In DNA form, the CDR3 reads TGTGCCAGCAGTGGGGTAGCGGGCAATCAGCCCCAGCATTTT. The V and J genes are TRBV27 and TRBJ1-5; the D is unclear. CDR1 and CDR2 (germline): MNHEY, SMNVEV (reference sequence). The CDR3 sequence is 14 residues long. The V end was cut by 5 bases, the J end by 2 bases, with 10 bases between.